Each of the 14 T cell receptor beta chains below was sequenced from the same sample in a study of shared clonotypes between healthy human individuals. The repertoire was sequenced with immunoSEQ multiplex PCR; TCRdb's copy has only in-frame clones and lacks some. The data contain hundreds of thousands of clones, about 70% of them seen just once; the ten biggest clones take up around 9.3%. Sequencing was performed on memory CD4+ T cells sorted from blood. Noted subset: CD45RA-negative fraction. These receptors came from a man younger than 45 in good health.

This clone was counted between two and nine times. This chain joins TRBV6-5 and TRBJ1-3; D is possibly TRBD1 (6 bases). CDR1 MNHEY and CDR2 SVGAGI come from the germline V gene. The CDR3 loop spans 15 amino acids. The V end was cut by 6 bases, the J end by 3 bases, with 15 bases between. CDR3 amino acids: CASRAAGDYGNTIYF. CDR3 coding DNA: TGTGCCAGCAGGGCGGCAGGGGATTATGGAAACACCATATATTTT.

This clone has just a few counts. V gene TRBV19 combines with J gene TRBJ2-5; D may match TRBD1 or TRBD2 (5 bases each). Germline V gene lookup returns CDR1 LNHDA and CDR2 SQIVND (reference sequence). Trimming took off 3 bases at V and 5 bases at J, with 16 bases between the two ends. The CDR3 contains 15 residues. In DNA form, the CDR3 reads TGTGCCAGTAGTATTCGGGACCCTTCGGGGGAGACCCAGTACTTC. It specifies CASSIRDPSGETQYF.

The rearrangement links TRBV9 to TRBJ2-3, with D tentatively TRBD2 (6 bases). From germline, CDR1 is SGDLS and CDR2 YYNGEE. The CDR3 length is 16 residues. The ends were cut back, 0 bases at V and 0 bases at J, with 11 bases in the middle. CDR3 sequence reads: CASSVAGGTSTDTQYF. In DNA, the CDR3 is TGTGCCAGCAGCGTAGCGGGCGGGACGAGCACAGATACGCAGTATTTT.

The V call is TRBV29-1, the J call TRBJ2-3; D could derive from TRBD1 or TRBD2 (6 bases each). There are 15 residues in the CDR3. CDR1 SQVTM and CDR2 ANQGSEA come from the germline V gene. V lost 6 bases to trimming and J lost 0 bases, with 16 bases between them. The CDR3: CSVGWGAGSTDTQYF. In DNA, the CDR3 is TGCAGCGTCGGATGGGGGGCGGGGAGCACAGATACGCAGTATTTT.

The chain links TRBV19 to TRBJ2-4, with D perhaps being TRBD1 or TRBD2 (5 bases each). The germline V gene encodes CDR1 LNHDA and CDR2 SQIVND (reference sequence). The V and J ends lost 7 bases and 3 bases respectively, with 13 bases between them. The CDR3 runs to 14 residues. The CDR3 spells CASNRDQSKNIQYF. CDR3 in DNA: TGTGCCAGTAATCGGGACCAGAGCAAAAACATTCAGTACTTC.

The chain links TRBV11-2 to TRBJ2-1; a possible D gene is TRBD2 (6 bases). The CDR3 runs 15 residues. The V and J ends lost 3 bases and 0 bases respectively, with 9 bases between them. In germline, CDR1 is SGHAT, CDR2 FQNNGV. The DNA for the CDR3 is TGTGCCAGCAGCTTGGTCGGGAGCTCCTACAATGAGCAGTTCTTC. Its protein product is CASSLVGSSYNEQFF.

V and J are TRBV2 and TRBJ1-6, with a tentative D call TRBD1 (5 bases). CDR3 size: 13 residues. Germline CDR1 is SNHLY and CDR2 is FYNNEI. V was cut by 4 bases and J by 7 bases, with 8 bases left in between. CDR3 nucleotides: TGTGCCAGCAGTGGGAAGGGGAATTCACCCCTCCACTTT. This gives the protein CASSGKGNSPLHF.

This sequence joins TRBV2 and TRBJ2-5, with D perhaps TRBD1 or TRBD2 (7 bases each). Trimming stripped 6 bases from V and 5 bases from J, with 22 bases between. CDR1 is SNHLY, CDR2 FYNNEI, per germline. This CDR3 contains 16 residues. CDR3 coding DNA: TGTGCCAGCAGCCCAGACGAAGGGAGGGGGCGGGAGACCCAGTACTTC. This translates into CASSPDEGRGRETQYF.

This chain joins TRBV2 and TRBJ2-7, with TRBD2 matching 8 bases. The CDR3 loop spans 12 amino acids. With 3 bases clipped from V and 9 bases from J, the junction kept 4 bases outside the gene matches. Per the germline V gene, CDR1 is SNHLY and CDR2 is FYNNEI. The DNA for the CDR3 is TGTGCCAGCAGTGACAGCGGGAGACGGCAGTACTTC. This codes for CASSDSGRRQYF.

The gene calls are TRBV30 and TRBJ2-7; 7 bases line up with TRBD1. After removal of 2 bases from V and 0 bases from J, the junction contained 1 base not matched to a gene. This CDR3 region has 13 residues. Germline V gene lookup returns CDR1 GTSNPN and CDR2 SVGIG (reference sequence). CDR3 sequence reads: CAWSTGASYEQYF. CDR3 bases: TGTGCCTGGAGTACAGGGGCCTCCTACGAGCAGTACTTC.

J is TRBJ2-5 and V is TRBV9; 8 bases match TRBD2. CDR1 is SGDLS and CDR2 is YYNGEE in the germline V gene. The CDR3 sequence is 16 residues long. The V gene end was trimmed by 1 base and the J gene end by 1 base; junction bases not matched to a gene: 6. CDR3 nucleotides: TGTGCCAGCAGCGTACGGGCGGGAGGTGGCCAAGAGACCCAGTACTTC. Its translation is CASSVRAGGGQETQYF. Looking up the rest from reference TRBV9 and TRBJ2-5 gives the full variable domain: DSGVTQTPKHLITATGQRVTLRCSPRSGDLSVYWYQQSLDQGLQFLIQYYNGEERAKGNILERFSAQQFPDLHSELNLSSLELGDSALYFCASSVRAGGGQETQYFGPGTRLLVL.

At least ten counts were recorded for this clone. V is TRBV18 and J is TRBJ1-1, with a tentative D call TRBD1 (6 bases). This CDR3 is 17 amino acids long. With 2 bases removed from V and 4 bases from J, the gap between germline ends came to 20 bases. Germline V gene sequence: CDR1 KGHSH, CDR2 LQKENI. CDR3 in amino acids: CASSPRQAGGKSTEAFF. CDR3 coding DNA: TGTGCCAGCTCACCAAGACAGGCCGGTGGGAAGAGCACTGAAGCTTTCTTT.

The chain recombines TRBV11-3 with TRBJ2-5; 9 bases match TRBD2. The junction had 10 bases not matched to a gene; V was cut back by 6 bases and J by 2 bases. Per germline, CDR1 SGHNT and CDR2 YENEEA. The CDR3 runs 16 residues. CDR3 sequence reads: CASSLQGLAAQETQYF. The CDR3 DNA sequence: TGTGCCAGCAGTTTACAGGGACTAGCTGCTCAAGAGACCCAGTACTTC.

The genes are TRBV5-1 and TRBJ2-2; no clear D. V gave up 3 bases and J gave up 4 bases, with 10 bases separating them. Per the germline V gene, CDR1 is SGHRS and CDR2 is YFSETQ. This CDR3 spans 14 amino acids. As DNA, the CDR3 is TGCGCCAGCAGCTCGTGGATCGGCACCGGGGAGCTGTTTTTT. This gives the protein CASSSWIGTGELFF.